This TCR beta chain derives from a study of T cells after yellow fever vaccination. TCRdb recomputed calls from the 5' RACE reads with MiXCR, one row per CDR3 protein. Of about 260,000 distinct CDR3 sequences in the sample, 10% to 15% are singletons; the top ten hold around 0.55%. Germline CDR1 and CDR2: DFQATT and SNEGSKA (reference sequence). The CDR3 is made up of 15 amino acids. Trimming took off 0 bases at V and 1 base at J, with 9 bases between the two ends. This clonotype turned up a few times. The rearrangement links TRBV20-1 to TRBJ2-2; perhaps TRBD2 as D (5 bases). The clonotype originates from a man between 25 and 39 years old who received the YFV17D yellow fever vaccine. Specimen: CD4+ T cells sorted from PBMCs, collected 45 days after the yellow fever booster vaccination. The CDR3 DNA follows: TGCAGTGCTAGAGACACGAGCGGGAACACCGGGGAGCTGTTTTTT. Protein sequence: CSARDTSGNTGELFF.